Sequencing of this T cell receptor beta chain was carried out in a study of T cell responses to AZD1222 COVID-19 vaccine. The protocol was immunoSEQ multiplex PCR, while the TCRdb copy is restricted to in-frame clones and leaves out a portion. The sample includes around 130,000 clones, 93% of them seen just once. Comments on this clone: What it recognizes is unknown. Other DNA sequences in the sample encode the same CDR3.

Study-level points and caveats: Among vaccine-associated CD4 TCRs, coverage spanned spike, with dominance at 160-218 and 743-854. Seropositivity was recorded at baseline in only five to seven AZD1222 recipients. In a largely white British group with more females than males, clonal diversity was possibly underestimated.

This TCR was recovered from an adult in good health. The starting material was peripheral blood, obtained on day 0 of AZD1222 vaccination.

DNA for the CDR3: TGTGCCAGCAGTTTGGGGCAGGGCTATGGCTACACCTTC. The encoded protein is CASSLGQGYGYTF. V and J are TRBV28 and TRBJ1-2, with a weak D call TRBD1 (5 bases). Germline CDR1 is MDHEN and CDR2 is SYDVKM. The CDR3 runs to 13 residues. The ends were cut back, 3 bases at V and 4 bases at J, with 9 bases in the middle.